This T cell receptor (beta chain) was captured in a study of cytomegalovirus exposure and HLA in healthy donors. The CDR3 has 15 amino acids. Germline lookup yields CDR1 SGHVS and CDR2 FQNEAQ. V was cut by 2 bases and J by 0 bases, with 10 bases left in between. General study points: Most TCR sequences were rare, but some public TCRs occurred in many donors. The study flagged about 150 TCR beta chains as cytomegalovirus-associated.

Remarks on this clone: The antigen is unknown.

The method was immunoSEQ multiplex PCR; TCRdb's version includes in-frame clones alone and lacks a portion of them. The sample records 150,000 to 200,000 clones, just under 90% being singletons. Material for sequencing was PBMCs. The sequence was collected from a young woman in good health and CMV-seronegative. The genes are TRBV7-8 and TRBJ1-1, with D possibly being TRBD1 (6 bases). The CDR3: CASSLSGTMNTEAFF. As DNA, the CDR3 is TGTGCCAGCAGCTTATCAGGGACAATGAACACTGAAGCTTTCTTT.